This TCR beta chain was identified during a study of T cells in Graves' hyperthyroidism and ophthalmopathy (dated by TCRdb to about 2019). Turning to the overall study: Peripheral blood was collected at initial diagnosis, before any treatment. For training and testing, the 100 patients in the discovery cohort were randomly divided in a 7:3 ratio. In more than 5 Graves' hyperthyroidism patients, the study also compared T-cell repertoires from thyroid tissue with T-cell repertoires from blood. TCR V-J signatures able to tell the groups apart were searched for in a discovery cohort of 90 to 100 patients, of whom over 40 had Graves' ophthalmopathy and 57 had stable Graves' hyperthyroidism. After sampling, hyperthyroidism patients received methimazole starting at 30 mg daily, and ophthalmopathy patients received high-dose intravenous methylprednisolone. Prospective prediction of ophthalmopathy was tested in an independent validation cohort of under 20 hyperthyroidism patients and 17 patients who later progressed to ophthalmopathy. According to the paper, TCR Vbeta CDR3 sequencing was carried out on 135 peripheral blood samples, which came from 40 to 45 ophthalmopathy, around 74 hyperthyroidism and roughly 17 progressor patients. Overall results and qualifications from the work: Sample size was not statistically predetermined, and blinding of investigators to group allocation was not performed. A model built on a 13 V-J signature distinguished ophthalmopathy from stable hyperthyroidism, reaching around 88% sensitivity and around 81% specificity in cross-validation and 80%/75% in testing. Most expanded thyroid clonotypes (frequency above 0.001) were also detected in blood, suggesting blood repertoires may reflect thyroid immune responses. During validation, the model predicted progression to ophthalmopathy a median of roughly 7.1 months ahead of onset, with more than 60% sensitivity and 72.22% specificity.

V lost 6 bases and J lost 1 base, and the count of bases not matched to a germline gene is 5. Inclusive of the bounding cysteine and phenylalanine, the CDR3 is 15 residues long. Of the read, only the CDR3 DNA is kept; its 45 bases are in frame from base 1. As encoded in the germline V gene, CDR1 is MNHNS while CDR2 is SASEGT. Amplification of TCR beta CDR3 regions was carried out from RNA transcripts. A first-round RT-PCR of the TCR CDR3 used the HTBI primer set with the Qiagen OneStep RT-PCR kit. Libraries were constructed in a second round of multiplex PCR, after which size selection and purification were carried out. Paired-end sequencing of the libraries was performed with 100 bp reads on an Illumina HiSeq2000. The study's own analysis went as follows. SOAPnuke was used to process the raw data, removing reads that contained adapters or uncalled bases, had a mean Phred below 15, or lacked an exact match to the constant primer or identifier. COPE v1.2.5 was used to merge the high-quality paired reads, and each unique nucleotide sequence was defined as a clonotype. MiTCR v1.1 was used to align the clonotypes against IMGT TRBV, TRBD and TRBJ reference segments. Only V-J combinations with frequency above 0.0001, covering about 99% of repertoires, were analysed. A TCS score was defined as the ratio of F50 (clonal expansion) to E x V (chaos), with BLOSUM62-based TCRdist applied between CDR3 peptides within each V-J. Welch's t-statistics and random forest reduced fewer than 550 V-J features to roughly 13, which were used in a naive Bayes classifier (R e1071). The raw public data were reprocessed by TCRdb itself: fastp quality trimming at Q25, MiXCR clonotype calling, in-frame beta chains only. Records with the same CDR3 protein are collapsed into one entry carrying the most frequent genes and DNA. The V and J calls reflect TCRdb's pipeline rather than the authors' work. Recorded for this sample are hundreds of thousands of distinct CDR3 sequences; just under 20% of them occurred a single time. The top ten hold roughly 47% of the sample.

A few counts support this clonotype. The target of this receptor is not known. The sample holds no much larger clone one base away, and base qualities are not on file. Moderately to severely active disease, a Clinical Activity Score of at least 3, a NOSPECS grade of at least 4, and a duration under 3 months were present in ophthalmopathy patients. Patients with uncontrolled infections, other autoimmune diseases, pregnancy or lactation were excluded. Diagnoses were based on clinical symptoms, serum thyroxine and TRAb, thyroid ultrasound and orbital computed tomography. Ficoll-Paque density gradient centrifugation was used to isolate PBMCs from approximately 10 ml of fresh peripheral blood. Trizol reagent was used to extract total RNA, and RNA quality was then checked on an Agilent 2100 Bioanalyzer.

The chain couples TRBV6-1 to TRBJ1-5, with 8 bases in between that match TRBD1. The specimen was blood. This receptor was obtained from a man aged 35-49 years with Graves' ophthalmopathy. Read as DNA, the sequence is TGTGCCAGCAGCCGATACAGGGGGAGCAATCAGCCCCAGCATTTT. Its amino acids are CASSRYRGSNQPQHF.